The 5 T cell receptor beta chains presented below share a single source sample, sequenced in a study of blood T cell repertoires in COVID-19. Here immunoSEQ multiplex PCR was the method, and the copy in TCRdb shows in-frame clones only, minus some. The sample includes approximately 250,000 clones, approximately 84% of them seen just once. Sequencing was carried out using peripheral blood. These receptor sequences come from a human donor in a cohort sampled during active COVID-19.

The CDR3 DNA is TGCGCCAGCAGTGAGACTGGTCGGCAGTTCTTC. Its protein product is CASSETGRQFF. The J gene is TRBJ2-1, the V gene TRBV10-2; no firm D call. CDR3 length equals 11 residues. The germline gives CDR1 WSHSY, CDR2 SAAADI. V dropped 2 bases and J dropped 12 bases, with 8 bases sitting between them.

DNA of the CDR3: TGTGCCAAAACTAGCGGTACGAACACCGGGGAGCTGTTTTTT. Its translation: CAKTSGTNTGELFF. The chain recombines TRBV7-9 with TRBJ2-2, with 8 bases that match TRBD2. CDR3 length: 14 amino acids. V gave up 10 bases and J gave up 0 bases; unmatched junction bases: 4. Per germline, CDR1 SEHNR and CDR2 FQNEAQ (reference sequence).

The chain uses TRBV19 and TRBJ2-2, with 7 positions matching TRBD1. This CDR3 is built from 15 residues. V gave up 9 bases and J gave up 4 bases; unmatched junction bases: 11. CDR1 is LNHDA, CDR2 SQIVND, per germline (reference sequence). CDR3 nucleotides: TGTGCCAGCGCTACCTCAGGGGGAATCACCGGGGAGCTGTTTTTT. Encoded protein: CASATSGGITGELFF.

This chain connects TRBV3-1 (or the pseudogene TRBV3-2) to TRBJ1-2, with 9 bases lining up with TRBD1. Germline CDR1 reads LGHDT; CDR2 reads YNNKEL (reference sequence). This CDR3 has 14 amino acids. Losses at the gene ends were 2 bases for V and 5 bases for J; bases not matched to a gene: 3. CDR3 nucleotide sequence: TGTGCCAGCAGCCAAACAGGGGGCATATATGGCTACACCTTC. It translates to CASSQTGGIYGYTF.

The chain couples TRBV6-5 to TRBJ1-1; TRBD1 matches at 7 bases. V was clipped by 10 bases and J by 11 bases; unmatched bases: 7. The V gene's germline CDR1 is MNHEY and CDR2 SVGAGI. The CDR3 covers 10 residues. The CDR3 sequence: CATRGTEAFF. The CDR3 DNA is TGTGCCACGAGGGGGACAGAGGCTTTCTTT.